Listed below are T cell receptor beta chains from one sample, sequenced in a study of brain metastases from non-small cell lung cancer. Profiling relied on immunoSEQ multiplex PCR, and the TCRdb table lists in-frame clones only, not all of them. This sample carries roughly 700 clones, approximately 90% of them seen once, and the ten largest clones take roughly 13%. Sequenced sample: primary lung tumor tissue. Every receptor here comes from a donor aged 40 or older with non-small cell lung cancer. Both conserved end residues are part of each CDR3. Each record gives: D gene, J gene, V gene, clone size, CDR3 protein, CDR3 DNA. D genes are given only for firm matches. The size field is filled for only some rows; it gives once, few, many or a size class.

- TRBJ2-1 TRBV5-1 - CASSLVSGFVDEQFF TGCGCCAGCAGCTTGGTGTCCGGGTTTGTGGATGAGCAGTTCTTC
TRBD2 TRBJ2-2 TRBV2 few CASRGLAGDAGELFF TGTGCCAGCAGGGGACTAGCGGGAGACGCCGGGGAGCTGTTTTTT
TRBD1 TRBJ1-1 TRBV9 - CASSQGQTRLNTEAFF TGTGCCAGCAGCCAGGGACAGACCCGTTTGAACACTGAAGCTTTCTTT
- TRBJ1-4 TRBV5-5 once CASSLLGATNEKLFF TGTGCCAGCAGCTTGTTGGGCGCAACTAATGAAAAACTGTTTTTT
TRBD2 TRBJ2-1 TRBV28 - CASRPTSGSFDEQFF TGTGCCAGCAGACCGACTAGCGGGAGTTTCGATGAGCAGTTCTTC
TRBD1 TRBJ1-3 TRBV7-2 - CASSLRQGEGENTIYF TGTGCCAGCAGCCTCCGACAGGGCGAAGGCGAAAACACCATATATTTT
- TRBJ1-1 TRBV13 - CASSYLKEAFF TGTGCCAGCAGCTACTTGAAGGAAGCTTTCTTT
- TRBJ1-1 TRBV15 - CATSSRGETEAFF TGTGCCACCAGCAGCCGAGGGGAGACTGAAGCTTTCTTT
- TRBJ2-1 TRBV5-4 - CASSPTATKQFF TGTGCCAGCAGCCCCACCGCAACCAAGCAGTTCTTC
TRBD1 TRBJ1-3 TRBV30 - CAWSVIKKGARGNTIYF TGTGCCTGGAGTGTAATTAAGAAGGGGGCTAGAGGAAACACCATATATTTT
- TRBJ2-7 TRBV19 hyperexpanded CASSPTGEFYEQYF TGTGCCAGTAGCCCGACAGGAGAGTTCTACGAGCAGTACTTC
- TRBJ1-1 TRBV6-5 - CASMPTTSVNTEAFF TGTGCCAGCATGCCCACCACGTCGGTGAACACTGAAGCTTTCTTT
- TRBJ2-1 TRBV28 - CASSLRVSYNEQFF TGTGCCAGCAGTTTGCGGGTTTCCTACAATGAGCAGTTCTTC
TRBD1 TRBJ1-5 TRBV5-6 few CASSSSRTGGGNQPQHF TGTGCCAGCAGCTCTAGCCGGACAGGGGGAGGGAATCAGCCCCAGCATTTT
TRBD1 TRBJ2-7 TRBV27 - CASSLSPTGSGEQYF TGTGCCAGCAGTCTCTCTCCGACAGGGTCCGGCGAGCAGTACTTC
TRBD2 TRBJ2-7 TRBV30 - CAWTKGGLAGGFYEQYF TGTGCCTGGACCAAGGGAGGGCTAGCGGGGGGCTTCTACGAGCAGTACTTC
TRBD2 TRBJ2-1 TRBV5-6 - CASSTSRLAGGNNEQFF TGTGCCAGCAGCACGTCCCGACTAGCTGGGGGAAACAATGAGCAGTTCTTC
- TRBJ2-2 TRBV29-1 - CSGDDGLTGELFF TGCAGTGGGGACGATGGCCTAACCGGGGAGCTGTTTTTT
TRBD1 TRBJ2-6 TRBV6-5 - CASSFDRAGANVLTF TGTGCCAGCAGTTTCGACAGGGCTGGGGCCAACGTCCTGACTTTC
- TRBJ2-1 TRBV9 - CASSVGRDRSNEQFF TGTGCCAGCAGCGTAGGAAGAGACAGGTCTAATGAGCAGTTCTTC
- TRBJ1-1 TRBV10-3 - CAISDRGTNTEAFF TGTGCCATCAGTGATCGGGGAACGAACACTGAAGCTTTCTTT
- TRBJ2-1 TRBV7-3 once CASSFDLLPYNEQFF TGTGCCAGCAGCTTTGACCTCCTCCCCTACAATGAGCAGTTCTTC
- TRBJ1-6 TRBV5-6 - CASSFAAQNSPLHF TGTGCCAGCAGCTTCGCAGCCCAAAATTCACCCCTCCACTTT
- TRBJ1-1 TRBV6-5 - CASRRRDNTEAFF TGTGCCAGCAGACGCCGAGATAACACTGAAGCTTTCTTT
- TRBJ2-2 TRBV19 - CASKRGTNTGELFF TGTGCTAGTAAAAGGGGAACGAACACCGGGGAGCTGTTTTTT
- TRBJ1-1 TRBV2 - CASRGDRNTEAFF TGTGCCAGCAGGGGAGACAGGAACACTGAAGCTTTCTTT
- TRBJ2-5 TRBV7-8 few CASSLTGTTLQETQYF TGTGCCAGCAGCTTAACCGGGACAACGCTCCAAGAGACCCAGTACTTC
TRBD1 TRBJ2-7 TRBV19 - CASSIEAGGREQYF TGTGCCAGTAGTATAGAGGCAGGGGGACGCGAGCAGTACTTC
- TRBJ1-1 TRBV24-1 - CATSNYGNTEAFF TGTGCCACCAGCAATTACGGAAACACTGAAGCTTTCTTT
- TRBJ1-3 TRBV19 - CVSSAYLGAPGNTIYF TGTGTCAGTAGTGCTTATTTGGGGGCACCTGGAAACACCATATATTTT
- TRBJ2-3 TRBV29-1 once CSVDKDHTDTQYF TGCAGCGTTGATAAAGACCACACAGATACGCAGTATTTT
- TRBJ2-4 TRBV12-3/TRBV12-4 - CAVYSLENIQYF TGTGCCGTCTACTCCCTCGAGAACATTCAGTACTTC
- TRBJ2-3 TRBV19 - CASSMTDTQYF TGTGCCAGTAGTATGACAGATACGCAGTATTTT
- TRBJ2-5 TRBV2 - CASRRRETQYF TGTGCCAGCAGAAGAAGGGAGACCCAGTACTTC
- TRBJ2-5 TRBV28 - CASSSGQGLLETQYF TGTGCCAGCAGTTCCGGGCAGGGCCTCTTGGAGACCCAGTACTTC
- TRBJ1-5 TRBV28 - CASSSLGIGNQPQHF TGTGCCAGCAGCTCCTTAGGGATCGGCAATCAGCCCCAGCATTTT
- TRBJ1-1 TRBV6-6 - CASSSAGHLNTEAFF TGTGCCAGCAGCTCAGCTGGGCATCTGAACACTGAAGCTTTCTTT
TRBD1 TRBJ1-1 TRBV15 - CATSRLDRLNTEAFF TGTGCCACCAGCAGGTTGGACAGGCTTAACACTGAAGCTTTCTTT
- TRBJ2-5 TRBV7-8 - CASSLGTGFGETQYF TGTGCCAGCAGCTTAGGGACGGGTTTTGGAGAGACCCAGTACTTC
- TRBJ2-7 TRBV2 - CASRGHSSTYEQYF TGTGCCAGCAGAGGACACTCCTCGACCTACGAGCAGTACTTC
- TRBJ1-2 TRBV24-1 - CATSAPGRNYGYTF TGTGCCACCAGTGCCCCAGGAAGAAACTATGGCTACACCTTC
- TRBJ1-1 TRBV5-1 - CASSPGTWNTEAFF TGCGCCAGCAGCCCCGGGACATGGAACACTGAAGCTTTCTTT
- TRBJ1-1 TRBV10-2 - CATGNSWFTEAFF TGCGCCACCGGAAATTCGTGGTTCACTGAAGCTTTCTTT